The rows below give T cell receptor beta chains drawn from one sample of a study of CD8 T cells in ankylosing spondylitis. TCRdb ran MiXCR on the 5' RACE reads and lists one entry per CDR3 protein. The sample contains fewer than 350,000 distinct CDR3 sequences, approximately 10% of which appear only once. The sequencing sample was made of blood, either unsorted or a sorted T cell fraction (not recorded which). Receptors originate from a female donor with ankylosing spondylitis or in good health (not recorded which). The conserved cysteine and the conserved F or W are not part of the CDR3 here.

j_call v_call cdr3_aa
TRBJ2-7 TRBV5-5 ASSPGTGVYEQY
TRBJ2-1 TRBV28 ASSLSGVRSYNEQF
TRBJ2-5 TRBV11-2 ASSSHRTKETQY
TRBJ2-1 TRBV7-9 ASSSGTGWQF
TRBJ2-7 TRBV20-1 SAWSYEQY
TRBJ2-7 TRBV5-1 ASSPGMSYEQY
TRBJ1-2 TRBV2 ASSDRDYT
TRBJ2-1 TRBV4-1 ASSQRPFPSNEQF
TRBJ1-1 TRBV2 ASSGESLNTEAF
TRBJ2-7 TRBV5-1 ASSLETGRSYEQY
TRBJ1-2 TRBV5-1 ASSLNPGTYGYT
TRBJ2-3 TRBV20-1 SAWEEQWITDTQY
TRBJ1-4 TRBV12-3/TRBV12-4 ASSSDSGISALF
TRBJ2-1 TRBV7-2 ASRFPSGRSYNEQF
TRBJ2-1 TRBV20-1 SARDLVGVGNEQF
TRBJ1-3 TRBV5-1 ASSWTPDRGTGRGNTIY
TRBJ2-3 TRBV12-3/TRBV12-4 ASGTNTDTQY
TRBJ2-1 TRBV7-2 ASSFVEGGRF
TRBJ2-3 TRBV5-1 ASSLAPPSTDTQY
TRBJ2-7 TRBV25-1 ASSELDRREQY
TRBJ1-2 TRBV6-5 ASSYLYRGDYGYT
TRBJ2-3 TRBV12-3/TRBV12-4 ASTHGRGLTDTQY
TRBJ2-7 TRBV11-1 ASSHQTSGSYEQY
TRBJ2-1 TRBV28 ASSLFSRGDTEQF
TRBJ2-2 TRBV28 ASSYVGGVTGELF
TRBJ1-2 TRBV7-9 ASSFPGTTRGDGYT
TRBJ2-7 TRBV18 ASSPTVGQGISNEQY
TRBJ2-7 TRBV5-1 ASSPPGQLHEQY
TRBJ1-6 TRBV28 ASSPPGTGVNSPLH
TRBJ2-7 TRBV7-7 ASSLGQGIHEQY
TRBJ1-6 TRBV2 ASSLQRLGNSPLH
TRBJ1-6 TRBV27 ASSPQGTIYNSPLH
TRBJ1-1 TRBV19 ASGARGNTEAF
TRBJ1-1 TRBV5-1 ASSLTVGTEAF
TRBJ2-7 TRBV27 ASSFTGDRSYEQY
TRBJ2-3 TRBV2 AFCPPGGATFLPDTQY
TRBJ1-1 TRBV20-1 SARGGSVGPAEAF
TRBJ2-1 TRBV27 ASSRSRPEREQF
TRBJ2-3 TRBV10-3 AISESIRGGTDTQY
TRBJ1-2 TRBV20-1 SARRTGVYGYT
TRBJ2-4 TRBV5-1 ASSHLGIENIQY
TRBJ1-1 TRBV20-1 SATNQFHRGIAEAF
TRBJ2-5 TRBV7-8 ASSRKTYKLAETQY
TRBJ1-2 TRBV12-3/TRBV12-4 ASSYSGVPRGYT
TRBJ2-7 TRBV15 ATSRDRATAYEQY
TRBJ2-3 TRBV11-2 ASGEAGGLTDTQY
TRBJ2-7 TRBV6-1 ASSPDRRFSYEQY
TRBJ2-3 TRBV27 ASSSGTGGDTQY
TRBJ2-5 TRBV7-8 ASSRDRGSQETQY
TRBJ2-1 TRBV9 ASSVGPRDEQF
TRBJ2-2 TRBV5-4 ASSLEAGPNTGELF
TRBJ2-2 TRBV29-1 SVDRDNTGELF
TRBJ2-1 TRBV20-1 SAMEAGLNDEQF
TRBJ1-1 TRBV3-1 ASRAGQINTEAF
TRBJ1-5 TRBV5-1 ASSLEAGRPQH
TRBJ1-1 TRBV6-5 ASSYGGRGGIEAF
TRBJ2-7 TRBV4-3 ASSQEAGPSYEQY
TRBJ2-1 TRBV7-9 ASSSLTDTLF
TRBJ2-3 TRBV30 AWRQADTQY